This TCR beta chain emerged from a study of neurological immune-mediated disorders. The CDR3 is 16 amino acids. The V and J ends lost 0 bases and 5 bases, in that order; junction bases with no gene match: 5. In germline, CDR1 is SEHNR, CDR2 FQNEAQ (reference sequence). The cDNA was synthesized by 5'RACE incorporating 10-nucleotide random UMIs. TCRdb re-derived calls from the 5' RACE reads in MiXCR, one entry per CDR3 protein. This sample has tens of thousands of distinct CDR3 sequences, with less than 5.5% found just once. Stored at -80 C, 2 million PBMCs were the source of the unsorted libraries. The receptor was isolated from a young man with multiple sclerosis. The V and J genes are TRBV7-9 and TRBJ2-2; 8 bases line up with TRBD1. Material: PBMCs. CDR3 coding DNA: TGTGCCAGCAGCTTAGCGGGACAGGAAAGAACCGGGGAGCTGTTTTTT. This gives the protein CASSLAGQERTGELFF.